The rows below give T cell receptor beta chains drawn from one sample of a study of identical twins. TCRdb re-called the 5' RACE reads with MiXCR, one entry per CDR3 protein. The sample has hundreds of thousands of distinct CDR3 sequences; roughly 18% are singletons. These data were also reused for a study on T cells expressing NK-cell markers.

What was sequenced was PBMCs. The receptors here all came from a woman aged 18-35 years in good health. Both conserved end residues are part of each CDR3. Fields, in order: clone size, V gene, J gene, D gene, CDR3 DNA, CDR3 protein. D genes are given only for firm matches. Clone sizes are given selectively: once, few, many, or a class where the clone is expanded.

size: few
V: TRBV5-6
J: TRBJ2-6
D: TRBD1
DNA: TGTGCCAGCAGCTTGGGTGCGACAGGGAGCGGGGCCAACGTCCTGACTTTC
CDR3: CASSLGATGSGANVLTF

size: .
V: TRBV7-9
J: TRBJ2-3
D: TRBD1
DNA: TGTGCCGGGACAGGAAGCACAGATACGCAGTATTTT
CDR3: CAGTGSTDTQYF

size: .
V: TRBV7-9
J: TRBJ2-3
D: .
DNA: TGTGCCAGCAGCTTTAGGAGGTCGTACACAGATACGCAGTATTTT
CDR3: CASSFRRSYTDTQYF

size: many
V: TRBV20-1
J: TRBJ2-3
D: .
DNA: TGCAGTGCTAGCCGGGGGTGGGGAACAGATACGCAGTATTTT
CDR3: CSASRGWGTDTQYF

size: .
V: TRBV6-2/TRBV6-3
J: TRBJ1-2
D: TRBD1
DNA: TGTGCCAGCAGTTACTCCTGGGGACAGGGCCTTGGCTACACCTTC
CDR3: CASSYSWGQGLGYTF

size: .
V: TRBV7-9
J: TRBJ2-5
D: TRBD1
DNA: TGTGCCAGCAGCTCCTACAGGGGGTCCGGCGGGACCCAGTACTTC
CDR3: CASSSYRGSGGTQYF

size: .
V: TRBV20-1
J: TRBJ2-7
D: .
DNA: TGCAGTGCCATCGACAGGACGAAACACCGCCAGGAGCAGTACTTC
CDR3: CSAIDRTKHRQEQYF

size: few
V: TRBV12-3/TRBV12-4
J: TRBJ2-1
D: .
DNA: TGTGCCAGCAGTTACGGGGACTTGCAGTTCTTC
CDR3: CASSYGDLQFF

size: .
V: TRBV5-1
J: TRBJ1-3
D: .
DNA: TGCGCCAGCAGCTTGGCCATACCTGGAAACACCATATATTTT
CDR3: CASSLAIPGNTIYF

size: .
V: TRBV4-3
J: TRBJ2-7
D: .
DNA: TGCGCCAGCAGCCAAACTGGGACACCCCTTCAGGAGCAGTACTTC
CDR3: CASSQTGTPLQEQYF

size: .
V: TRBV7-8
J: TRBJ1-6
D: .
DNA: TGTGCCAGCAGCTCCCCAGGATCACCCCTCCACTTT
CDR3: CASSSPGSPLHF

size: .
V: TRBV20-1
J: TRBJ2-1
D: TRBD2
DNA: TGCAGTGCTTCCACGTGGGAGCGGGGGGACAATGAGCAGTTCTTC
CDR3: CSASTWERGDNEQFF

size: .
V: TRBV5-1
J: TRBJ2-2
D: TRBD2
DNA: TGCGCCAGCAGCTTGAGCGGGGATGGCGGGGAGCTGTTTTTT
CDR3: CASSLSGDGGELFF

size: few
V: TRBV6-1
J: TRBJ2-7
D: .
DNA: TGTGCCAGCAGGCCTGACACCGCCAGCTACGAGCAGTACTTC
CDR3: CASRPDTASYEQYF

size: few
V: TRBV7-9
J: TRBJ2-1
D: TRBD1
DNA: TGTGCCAGCAGCAATCGACAGGGTATCGATGAGCAGTTCTTC
CDR3: CASSNRQGIDEQFF

size: .
V: TRBV6-1
J: TRBJ1-3
D: .
DNA: TGTGCCAGCAGACAGGGCGAGCAGTTTACTGGAAACACCATATATTTT
CDR3: CASRQGEQFTGNTIYF

size: .
V: TRBV20-1
J: TRBJ2-1
D: TRBD1
DNA: TGCAGTGCTACCCCTGCCAGGGGGAAGCAGTTCTTC
CDR3: CSATPARGKQFF

size: few
V: TRBV20-1
J: TRBJ2-3
D: .
DNA: TGCAGTTACACGGGTCTCGGCACAGATACGCAGTATTTT
CDR3: CSYTGLGTDTQYF

size: few
V: TRBV5-1
J: TRBJ1-6
D: .
DNA: TGCGCCAGCAGCTTGGAAGGTGTTATAGCTTCACCCCTCCACTTT
CDR3: CASSLEGVIASPLHF

size: once
V: TRBV29-1
J: TRBJ2-3
D: TRBD2
DNA: TGCAGCGACGGGACTACCTACACAGATACGCAGTATTTT
CDR3: CSDGTTYTDTQYF

size: few
V: TRBV9
J: TRBJ2-2
D: .
DNA: TGTGCCAGCAGCGTAGTAGGAGGGCCGGGCGGGGAGCTGTTTTTT
CDR3: CASSVVGGPGGELFF

size: .
V: TRBV19
J: TRBJ2-2
D: .
DNA: TGTGCCAGTACCCCTCAGGCCGGGGAGCTGTTTTTT
CDR3: CASTPQAGELFF

size: few
V: TRBV6-5
J: TRBJ1-2
D: .
DNA: TGTGCCAGCAGTTACTTAGGGGCTAGCTATGGCTACACCTTC
CDR3: CASSYLGASYGYTF

size: few
V: TRBV7-2
J: TRBJ2-2
D: .
DNA: TGTGCCAGCAACCTACCCGCCCGCACCGGGGAGCTGTTTTTT
CDR3: CASNLPARTGELFF

size: .
V: TRBV2
J: TRBJ2-5
D: .
DNA: TGTGCCATCTCGGAGGAGACCCAGTACTTC
CDR3: CAISEETQYF

size: .
V: TRBV20-1
J: TRBJ2-7
D: TRBD2
DNA: TGCAGTGCTAGACCTAGCGGCCTCAACTACGAGCAGTACTTC
CDR3: CSARPSGLNYEQYF

size: once
V: TRBV12-3/TRBV12-4
J: TRBJ2-7
D: TRBD2
DNA: TGTGCCAGCAGTCGGGCGGGGGGCCTTAACGAGCAGTACTTC
CDR3: CASSRAGGLNEQYF

size: many
V: TRBV6-5
J: TRBJ1-1
D: TRBD1
DNA: TGTGCCAGCAACAGGGGGAACACTGAAGCTTTCTTT
CDR3: CASNRGNTEAFF

size: once
V: TRBV5-1
J: TRBJ2-2
D: .
DNA: TGCGCCAGTGGAACGGGGTACAAGAACACCGGGGAGCTGTTTTTT
CDR3: CASGTGYKNTGELFF

size: .
V: TRBV6-4
J: TRBJ2-3
D: .
DNA: TGTGCCTTCAGTCTCGGAGTTGCCGCCCCCGGACGTAGCACAGATACGCAGTATTTT
CDR3: CAFSLGVAAPGRSTDTQYF

size: many
V: TRBV9
J: TRBJ2-1
D: TRBD1
DNA: TGTGCCAGCAGCGTAGTTGGTAGGACAGGGGGTTCCTACAATGAGCAGTTCTTC
CDR3: CASSVVGRTGGSYNEQFF

size: .
V: TRBV29-1
J: TRBJ1-1
D: TRBD1
DNA: TGCAGCAGCCATAAAGAGGGGGCCACTGAAGCTTTCTTT
CDR3: CSSHKEGATEAFF

size: .
V: TRBV20-1
J: TRBJ2-1
D: TRBD2
DNA: TGCAGTGCTAGAGATCTTCTAGCGGTGGGGTGGTCCTACAATGAGCAGTTCTTC
CDR3: CSARDLLAVGWSYNEQFF

size: .
V: TRBV12-3/TRBV12-4
J: TRBJ2-1
D: TRBD2
DNA: TGTGCCAGCAGTTTCCAGCTAGCGGGGGTTACGGGGGATGAGCAGTTCTTC
CDR3: CASSFQLAGVTGDEQFF

size: .
V: TRBV11-2
J: TRBJ2-7
D: .
DNA: TGTGCCAGCAGTCAGGCTGGAGGAGGGCACGAGCAGTACTTC
CDR3: CASSQAGGGHEQYF